Listed here are 5 T cell receptor beta chains from one sample, sequenced in a study of beta chain features in type 1 diabetes. The whole isolated RNA underwent reverse transcription, so sequencing captured expressed TCRB transcripts. Clones were read by immunoSEQ multiplex PCR, and TCRdb kept only the in-frame ones, dropping some. Of 400,000 to 500,000 clones listed, 11% to 15% are singletons. The sample comprised naive CD4+ T cells from blood. All receptors come from a man aged 25-45 years in good health.

The chain carries TRBV19 and TRBJ2-1; 7 positions match TRBD2. V shed 6 bases and J 8 bases; nucleotides not matched to a gene: 10. The CDR3 runs 14 residues. The germline V gene has CDR1 LNHDA and CDR2 SQIVND (reference sequence). The CDR3, as DNA: TGTGCCAGTAGGGGACTATCGGGTATCTATGAGCAGTTCTTC. Protein: CASRGLSGIYEQFF.

The sample holds a few counts of this clone. This chain joins TRBV29-1 and TRBJ2-3, with D possibly matching TRBD1 (6 bases). Germline V lookup: CDR1 SQVTM, CDR2 ANQGSEA. V dropped 5 bases and J dropped 4 bases, with 13 bases sitting between them. The length of the CDR3 is 13 residues. CDR3 coding DNA: TGCAGCGTTACCACAGGGTTCCCAGATACGCAGTATTTT. It specifies CSVTTGFPDTQYF.

This clone turned up a few times. The rearrangement joins TRBV7-9 to TRBJ1-1; D remains unclear. Germline CDR1 SEHNR, CDR2 FQNEAQ (reference sequence). With 2 bases removed from V and 1 base from J, the gap between germline ends came to 5 bases. The CDR3 extends over 13 amino acids. CDR3 coding DNA: TGTGCCAGCAGCTTATACACGAACACTGAAGCTTTCTTT. The encoded protein is CASSLYTNTEAFF.

The J gene is TRBJ2-7, the V gene TRBV5-4; D gene ambiguous. CDR1 is SGHNT and CDR2 is YYREEE in the germline V gene (reference sequence). The length of the CDR3 is 12 residues. V lost 9 bases and J 5 bases, leaving 15 bases between the germline ends. DNA for the CDR3: TGTGCCACCGGACCCTTGGCAAACGAGCAGTACTTC. Translating it yields CATGPLANEQYF.

V is TRBV11-3 and J is TRBJ2-3; a possible D gene is TRBD2 (5 bases). Germline lookup yields CDR1 SGHNT and CDR2 YENEEA. CDR3 length equals 15 residues. The V end lost 3 bases, the J end lost 3 bases, and 13 bases lay between the germline ends. The CDR3 bases are TGTGCCAGCAGCTTCTCAGGACTGAGGACAGATACGCAGTATTTT. This codes for CASSFSGLRTDTQYF.